This is a list of T cell receptor beta chains from one sample in a study of shared clonotypes between healthy human individuals. Produced via immunoSEQ multiplex PCR; TCRdb's table is partial and in-frame only. The profile covers 300,000 to 350,000 clones, with roughly 80% appearing a single time and roughly 10% taken by the ten largest. Specimen: memory CD4+ T cells sorted from blood. All receptors come from a man aged 25 to 45 in good health. CDR3s leave out the opening cysteine and the closing phenylalanine or tryptophan. Part of the rows lack a size; the others show once, few, many or a class for expanded clones.

V	J	size	length	CDR3
TRBV7-8	TRBJ2-1	once	15	ASSNRPGLAGLDEQF
TRBV2	TRBJ1-5	-	11	ATNREANQPQH
TRBV2	TRBJ2-1	few	12	ASRGGLAYNEQF
TRBV7-3	TRBJ1-1	few	13	ASSLIAGGNTEAF
TRBV19	TRBJ1-2	-	10	ASNRAKYGYT
TRBV27	TRBJ1-2	-	11	ATKALAEGGYT
TRBV30	TRBJ2-2	-	10	AWTFLPGELF
TRBV28	TRBJ2-4	-	13	ASTYIGIAKNIQY
TRBV7-9	TRBJ1-1	-	11	ASSPDKNPEAF
TRBV11-1	TRBJ2-1	-	15	ASSLRGLASSYNEQF
TRBV5-1	TRBJ2-5	-	11	ASSFLGEETQY
TRBV19	TRBJ2-3	-	12	ASRAAGFTDTQY
TRBV6-5	TRBJ2-3	-	14	ASSLGQRERLDTQY
TRBV28	TRBJ1-5	many	13	ASSNRDRGNQPQH
TRBV4-1	TRBJ1-5	-	14	ASSQGARVGNQPQH
TRBV5-4	TRBJ2-2	-	11	ASSFGGPGELF
TRBV10-1	TRBJ1-5	once	15	ASSGVQGCRRNQPQH
TRBV2	TRBJ2-2	-	10	ASSGVAGELF
TRBV4-1	TRBJ2-5	-	11	ASSQVVRETQY
TRBV14	TRBJ2-3	-	14	ASSQDTGGLVDTQY
TRBV5-3	TRBJ1-5	-	14	ARSLAVGQHNQPQH
TRBV19	TRBJ1-5	many	13	ASEVGARRNQPQH
TRBV18	TRBJ2-3	few	11	ASSRDRENTQY
TRBV4-3	TRBJ2-2	-	13	ASSQERLDTGELF
TRBV18	TRBJ2-1	few	13	ASSLGRSGHNEQF
TRBV28	TRBJ2-4	-	13	ASSQQRVAKNIQY
TRBV28	TRBJ2-2	few	13	ASSLQGANTGELF
TRBV7-9	TRBJ1-1	-	12	ASSSWGLHTEAF
TRBV28	TRBJ1-4	once	11	ASRRGGSEKLF
TRBV7-2	TRBJ1-5	-	11	ASSLQGSQPQH
TRBV11-2	TRBJ1-2	-	11	ASSLDDPRGYT
TRBV2	TRBJ1-6	few	13	ASSELTGGNSPLH
TRBV5-1	TRBJ2-7	-	14	ASSLAPGLAVYEQY
TRBV27	TRBJ1-2	-	12	ASKRAGLNYGYT
TRBV29-1	TRBJ1-2	once	12	SVKLGQGSYGYT
TRBV25-1	TRBJ2-2	few	13	ASSDWGPNTGELF
TRBV21-1	TRBJ1-2	-	13	ASSPRGGGRNGYT
TRBV28	TRBJ2-7	-	13	ASSFGGVAVSVQY
TRBV27	TRBJ2-5	-	12	ASSFRTSGETQY
TRBV28	TRBJ2-7	once	11	ATLDIPTYEQY
TRBV2	TRBJ1-1	-	12	ASSEWVHGTEAF
TRBV28	TRBJ1-4	-	13	ASSDWANYNEKLF
TRBV25-1	TRBJ2-2	-	12	ASNRQGNTGELF
TRBV2	TRBJ1-2	-	13	ASSAQQGTQYGYT
TRBV7-2	TRBJ1-5	-	12	ASSLSVGERPQH
TRBV11-3	TRBJ1-1	once	14	ASSHGGEARGTEAF
TRBV5-1	TRBJ1-1	-	12	ASSWTGKDTEAF
TRBV5-4	TRBJ2-1	many	15	ASSLSGGLGTYNEQF
TRBV5-4	TRBJ1-2	-	12	ASSLSGTNYGYT
TRBV5-4	TRBJ2-7	-	13	ASSPLGGKTYEQY
TRBV14	TRBJ2-1	-	10	ASSLVVGEQF
TRBV18	TRBJ2-7	once	12	ASSPWDRTYEQY